The entry below gives a single T cell receptor beta chain sequence along with its context. Antigen unknown. Diagnoses were established from clinical symptoms, serum thyroxine, TRAb, thyroid ultrasound and orbital computed tomography. Investigators amplified TCR beta CDR3 regions from RNA transcripts. Second-round multiplex PCR followed a first-round RT-PCR using HTBI primers. TCRdb re-called the multiplex PCR reads with MiXCR, one entry per CDR3 protein. In the table there are about 550,000 distinct CDR3 sequences, under 40% of which are singletons. The data are from a study of Graves' ophthalmopathy and Graves' hyperthyroidism. Notes on the study in general: Sensitivity of 87.88% and specificity of 65% to 83% were achieved when a 13-signature model separated ophthalmopathy from stable hyperthyroidism.

This receptor was taken from an adult man with Graves' hyperthyroidism. The sample comprised peripheral blood or thyroid tissue (not recorded which).

The CDR3 DNA is TGTGCCACCAGTGATTTGGACCAGGGGACGAATAGGGATGGCTACACCTTC. This sequence encodes CATSDLDQGTNRDGYTF. The chain couples TRBV24-1 to TRBJ1-2; tentative D call: TRBD1 (6 bases). CDR1 and CDR2 (germline): KGHDR, SFDVKD. With 0 bases removed from V and 6 bases from J, the gap between germline ends came to 19 bases. CDR3 length: 17 residues.